This record looks at one T cell receptor (beta chain) sequence and its context. What it binds is unknown. Since all of the isolated RNA was reverse transcribed, expressed TCRB transcripts were what got sequenced. The data were produced by immunoSEQ multiplex PCR, yet TCRdb's version contains in-frame clones alone and is incomplete. The table has 200,000 to 250,000 clones, approximately 70% seen once. The sample originates from a study of beta chain features in type 1 diabetes. Study-wide findings and caveats: These data did not resolve whether HLA type affects TCRB rearrangement.

The sequenced sample consisted of naive CD4+ T cells from blood. The sequence was collected from a man aged 30-40 years in good health.

This CDR3 reads CASSPGQANTGELFF. The CDR3 DNA follows: TGTGCCAGCAGTCCGGGACAGGCGAACACCGGGGAGCTGTTTTTT. This chain links TRBV25-1 with TRBJ2-2; 8 bases align to TRBD1. The V segment lost 5 bases and the J segment 0 bases; nucleotides outside the gene matches: 2. The germline gives CDR1 MGHDK, CDR2 SYGVNS. The CDR3 runs 15 residues.